This TCR beta chain was recorded in a study of circulating CD8 cells and anti-PD-1 response in melanoma. Study in general: About 45% of the 13 patients had prior targeted therapy or immunotherapy; seven did not.

CDR1 MNHEY and CDR2 SMNVEV come from the germline V gene (reference sequence). The CDR3 spans 17 residues. Trimming pared 4 bases from V and 4 bases from J, leaving 21 bases between. Four subsets defined by PD-1 and/or TIGIT were sorted from live CD3+CD8+TCRalphabeta+ cells. Each library started from about 15 ng of total RNA using the QIAseq Immune Repertoire TCR panel. Each CDR3 protein gets one entry after TCRdb re-called the reads with MiXCR. This table holds approximately 310 distinct CDR3 sequences, around 4.7% found once. This clonotype is large by share. The rearrangement links TRBV27 to TRBJ2-3; the D gene is possibly TRBD1 (6 bases). Material: CD8+ T cells from PBMCs, obtained at baseline or after one month of anti-PD-1 therapy (not recorded which). This TCR came from a human donor with melanoma. DNA of the CDR3: TGTGCCAGCAGTTACTTACTTACAGGGTCGGGCCCAGATACGCAGTATTTT. Protein: CASSYLLTGSGPDTQYF.